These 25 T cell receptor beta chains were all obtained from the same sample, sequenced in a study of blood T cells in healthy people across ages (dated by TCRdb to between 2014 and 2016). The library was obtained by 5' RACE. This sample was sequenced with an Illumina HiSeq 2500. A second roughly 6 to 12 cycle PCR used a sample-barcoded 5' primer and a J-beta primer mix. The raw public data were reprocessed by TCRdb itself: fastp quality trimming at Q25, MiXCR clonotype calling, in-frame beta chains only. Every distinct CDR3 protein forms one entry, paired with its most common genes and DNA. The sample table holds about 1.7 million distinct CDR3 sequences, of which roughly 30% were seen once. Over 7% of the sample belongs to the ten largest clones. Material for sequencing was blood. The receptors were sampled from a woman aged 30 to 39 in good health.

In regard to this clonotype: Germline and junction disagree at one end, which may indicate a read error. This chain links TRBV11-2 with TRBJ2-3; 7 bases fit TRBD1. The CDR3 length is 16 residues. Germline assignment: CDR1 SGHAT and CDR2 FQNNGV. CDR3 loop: CAGSSPRDRYTDTQYF. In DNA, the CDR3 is TGTGCCGGCAGCTCCCCCCGGGACAGATACACAGATACGCAGTATTTT. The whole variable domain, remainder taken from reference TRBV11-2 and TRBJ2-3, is EAGVAQSPRYKIIEKRQSVAFWCNPISGHATLYWYQQILGQGPKLLIQFQNNGVVDDSQLPKDRFSAERLKGVDSTLKIQPAKLEDSAVYLCAGSSPRDRYTDTQYFGPGTRLTVL.

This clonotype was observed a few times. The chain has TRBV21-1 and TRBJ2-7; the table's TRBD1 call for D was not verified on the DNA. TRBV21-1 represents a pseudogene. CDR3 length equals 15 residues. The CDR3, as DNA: TGTGCCAGCAGCAAAGGATCCCAGGGTAGCTACGAGCAGTACTTC. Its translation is CASSKGSQGSYEQYF.

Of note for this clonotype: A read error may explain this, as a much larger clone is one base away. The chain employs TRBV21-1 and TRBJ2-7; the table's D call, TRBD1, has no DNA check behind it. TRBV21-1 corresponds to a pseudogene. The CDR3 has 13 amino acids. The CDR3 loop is CVSTGTGSYEQYF. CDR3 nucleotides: TGTGTCTCCACCGGGACGGGCTCCTACGAGCAGTACTTC.

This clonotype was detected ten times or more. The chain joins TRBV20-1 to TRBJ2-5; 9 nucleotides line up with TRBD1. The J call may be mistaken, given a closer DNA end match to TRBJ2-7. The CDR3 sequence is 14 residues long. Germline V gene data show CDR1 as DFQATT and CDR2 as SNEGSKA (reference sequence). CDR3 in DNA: TGCAGTGCTAGCCTTTGGGACAGGGACGACGAGCAGTACTTC. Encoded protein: CSASLWDRDDEQYF.

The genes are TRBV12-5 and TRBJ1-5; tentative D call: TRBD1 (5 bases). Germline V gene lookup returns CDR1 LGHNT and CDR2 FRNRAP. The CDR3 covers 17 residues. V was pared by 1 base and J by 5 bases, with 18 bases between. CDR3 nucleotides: TGTGCTAGTGGTTTGGAAACCGGGACTCTGGAGCATCAGCCCCAGCATTTT. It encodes CASGLETGTLEHQPQHF.

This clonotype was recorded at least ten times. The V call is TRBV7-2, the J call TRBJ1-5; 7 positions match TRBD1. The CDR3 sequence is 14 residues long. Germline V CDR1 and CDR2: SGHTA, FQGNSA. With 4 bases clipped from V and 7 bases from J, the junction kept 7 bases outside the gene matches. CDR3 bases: TGTGCCAGCAGCTCTAGACAGGGAGGCCAGCCCCAGCATTTT. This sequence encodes CASSSRQGGQPQHF.

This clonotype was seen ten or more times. The chain's CDR3 is CASRPGTSGTDTQYF. The CDR3 DNA follows: TGTGCCAGCAGGCCCGGGACTAGCGGCACAGATACGCAGTATTTT. The V gene is TRBV6-5, the J gene TRBJ2-3; 10 bases match TRBD2. J gave up 1 base and V 6 bases, and 4 bases lay outside the gene matches. In germline, CDR1 is MNHEY, CDR2 SVGAGI. The CDR3 totals 15 residues.

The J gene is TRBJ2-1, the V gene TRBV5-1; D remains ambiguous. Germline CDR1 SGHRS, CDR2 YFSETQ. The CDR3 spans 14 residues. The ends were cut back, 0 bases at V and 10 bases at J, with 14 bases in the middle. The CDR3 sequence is CASSLVVYPDEQFF. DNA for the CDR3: TGCGCCAGCAGCTTGGTGGTGTATCCAGACGAGCAGTTCTTC. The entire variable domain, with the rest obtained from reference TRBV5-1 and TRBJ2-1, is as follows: KAGVTQTPRYLIKTRGQQVTLSCSPISGHRSVSWYQQTPGQGLQFLFEYFSETQRNKGNFPGRFSGRQFSNSRSEMNVSTLELGDSALYLCASSLVVYPDEQFFGPGTRLTVL.

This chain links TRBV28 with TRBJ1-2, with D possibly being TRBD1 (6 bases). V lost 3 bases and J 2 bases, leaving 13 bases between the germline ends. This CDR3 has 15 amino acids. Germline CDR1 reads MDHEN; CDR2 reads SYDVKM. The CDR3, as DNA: TGTGCCAGCAGTTTCATCAGGGGTCGGAACTATGGCTACACCTTC. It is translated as CASSFIRGRNYGYTF.

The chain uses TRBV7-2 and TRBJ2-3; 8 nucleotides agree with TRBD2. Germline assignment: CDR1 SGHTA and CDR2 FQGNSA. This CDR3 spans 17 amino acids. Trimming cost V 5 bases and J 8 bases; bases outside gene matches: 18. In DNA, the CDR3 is TGTGCCAGCAGCCCCGGGGGTAGCGGGATTATGTTGGCTACGCAGTATTTT. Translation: CASSPGGSGIMLATQYF. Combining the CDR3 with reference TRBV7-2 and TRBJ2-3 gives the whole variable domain GAGVSQSPSNKVTEKGKDVELRCDPISGHTALYWYRQSLGQGLEFLIYFQGNSAPDKSGLPSDRFSAERTGGSVSTLTIQRTQQEDSAVYLCASSPGGSGIMLATQYFGPGTRLTVL.

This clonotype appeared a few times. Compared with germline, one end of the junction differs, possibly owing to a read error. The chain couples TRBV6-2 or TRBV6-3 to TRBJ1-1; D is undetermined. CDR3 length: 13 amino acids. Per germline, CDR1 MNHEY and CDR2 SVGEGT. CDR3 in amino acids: CAVERSGNTETFF. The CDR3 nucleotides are TGTGCCGTCGAAAGGTCGGGTAACACTGAAACTTTCTTT.

The CDR3 sequence: CSAREYDYSNQPQHF. CDR3 in DNA: TGCAGTGCTAGAGAGTACGATTATAGCAATCAGCCCCAGCATTTT. V usage is TRBV20-1 and J usage is TRBJ1-5; no firm D call. The CDR3 contains 15 residues. Trimming left V 0 bases short and J 0 bases short, with 9 bases between. CDR1 and CDR2 from the germline V gene are DFQATT and SNEGSKA (reference sequence).

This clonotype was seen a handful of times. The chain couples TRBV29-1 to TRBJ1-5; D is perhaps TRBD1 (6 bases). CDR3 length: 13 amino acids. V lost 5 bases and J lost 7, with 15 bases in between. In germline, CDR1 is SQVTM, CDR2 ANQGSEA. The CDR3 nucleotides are TGCAGCGTTCCCAGGGGAGTACGACAGCCCCAGCATTTT. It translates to CSVPRGVRQPQHF. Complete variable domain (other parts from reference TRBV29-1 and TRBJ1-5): SAVISQKPSRDICQRGTSLTIQCQVDSQVTMMFWYRQQPGQSLTLIATANQGSEATYESGFVIDKFPISRPNLTFSTLTVSNMSPEDSSIYLCSVPRGVRQPQHFGDGTRLSIL.

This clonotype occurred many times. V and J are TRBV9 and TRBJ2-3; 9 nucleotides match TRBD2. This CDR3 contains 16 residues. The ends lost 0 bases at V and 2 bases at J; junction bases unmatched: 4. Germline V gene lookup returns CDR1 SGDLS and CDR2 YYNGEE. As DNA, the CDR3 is TGTGCCAGCAGCGTAGGACTAGCGGCATACACAGATACGCAGTATTTT. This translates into CASSVGLAAYTDTQYF.

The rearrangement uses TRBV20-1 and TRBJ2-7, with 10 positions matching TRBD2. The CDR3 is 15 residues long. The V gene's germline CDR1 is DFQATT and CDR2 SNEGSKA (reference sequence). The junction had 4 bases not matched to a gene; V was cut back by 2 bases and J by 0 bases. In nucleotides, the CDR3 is TGCAGTGCTAGACCTAGCGGGAGCTCCTCCTACGAGCAGTACTTC. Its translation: CSARPSGSSSYEQYF.

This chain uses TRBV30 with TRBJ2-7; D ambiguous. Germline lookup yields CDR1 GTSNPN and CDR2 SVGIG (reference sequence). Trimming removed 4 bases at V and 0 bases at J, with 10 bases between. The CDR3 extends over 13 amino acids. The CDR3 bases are TGTGCCTGGAACAGCCCTGGCTCCTACGAGCAGTACTTC. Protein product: CAWNSPGSYEQYF.

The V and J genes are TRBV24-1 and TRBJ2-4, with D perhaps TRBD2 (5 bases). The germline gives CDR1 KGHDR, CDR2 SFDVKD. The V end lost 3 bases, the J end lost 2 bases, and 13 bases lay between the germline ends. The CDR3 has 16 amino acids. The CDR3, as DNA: TGTGCCACCAGTGATAAAAGAGGAGGATCCAAAAACATTCAGTACTTC. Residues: CATSDKRGGSKNIQYF.

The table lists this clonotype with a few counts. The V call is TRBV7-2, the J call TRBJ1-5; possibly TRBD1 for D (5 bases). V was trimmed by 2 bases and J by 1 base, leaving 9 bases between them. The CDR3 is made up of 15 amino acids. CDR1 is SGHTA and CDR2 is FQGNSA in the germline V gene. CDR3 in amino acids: CASSLRGGSNQPQHF. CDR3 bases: TGTGCCAGCAGCTTACGGGGGGGGAGCAATCAGCCCCAGCATTTT. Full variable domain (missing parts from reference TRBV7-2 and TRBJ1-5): GAGVSQSPSNKVTEKGKDVELRCDPISGHTALYWYRQSLGQGLEFLIYFQGNSAPDKSGLPSDRFSAERTGGSVSTLTIQRTQQEDSAVYLCASSLRGGSNQPQHFGDGTRLSIL.

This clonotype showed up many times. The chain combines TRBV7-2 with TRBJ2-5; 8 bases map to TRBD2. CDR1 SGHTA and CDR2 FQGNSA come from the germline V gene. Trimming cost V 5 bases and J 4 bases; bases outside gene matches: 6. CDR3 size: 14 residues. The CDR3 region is CASSLTGTRETQYF. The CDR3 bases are TGTGCCAGCAGCCTCACCGGGACTAGAGAGACCCAGTACTTC.

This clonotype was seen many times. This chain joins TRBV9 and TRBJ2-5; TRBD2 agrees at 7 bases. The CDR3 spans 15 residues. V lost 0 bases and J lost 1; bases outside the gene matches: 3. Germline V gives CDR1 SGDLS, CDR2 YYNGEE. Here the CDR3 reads CASSVETSTQETQYF. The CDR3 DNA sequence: TGTGCCAGCAGCGTAGAGACTAGCACCCAAGAGACCCAGTACTTC. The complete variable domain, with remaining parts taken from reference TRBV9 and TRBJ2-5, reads DSGVTQTPKHLITATGQRVTLRCSPRSGDLSVYWYQQSLDQGLQFLIQYYNGEERAKGNILERFSAQQFPDLHSELNLSSLELGDSALYFCASSVETSTQETQYFGPGTRLLVL.

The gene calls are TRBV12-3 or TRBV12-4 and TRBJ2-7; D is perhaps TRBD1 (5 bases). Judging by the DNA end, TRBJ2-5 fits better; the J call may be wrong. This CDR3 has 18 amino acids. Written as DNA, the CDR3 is TGTGCCAGCAGTTTAGGTATGGGTTCTCGGACAAGGACGGAGACCCAGTACTTC. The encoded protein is CASSLGMGSRTRTETQYF.

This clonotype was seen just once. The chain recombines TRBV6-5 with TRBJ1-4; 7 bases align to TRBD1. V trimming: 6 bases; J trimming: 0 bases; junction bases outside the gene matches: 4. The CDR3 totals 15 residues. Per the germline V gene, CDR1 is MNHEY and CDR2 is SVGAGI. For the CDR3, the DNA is TGTGCCAGCAGCTTCAGGGGGACAACTAATGAAAAACTGTTTTTT. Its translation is CASSFRGTTNEKLFF.

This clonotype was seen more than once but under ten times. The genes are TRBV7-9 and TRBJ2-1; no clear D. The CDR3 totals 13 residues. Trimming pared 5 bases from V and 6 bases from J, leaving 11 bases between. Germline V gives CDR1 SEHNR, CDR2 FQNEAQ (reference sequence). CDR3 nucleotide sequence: TGTGCCAGCAGCCTTCGGACCACCAATGAGCAGTTCTTC. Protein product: CASSLRTTNEQFF.

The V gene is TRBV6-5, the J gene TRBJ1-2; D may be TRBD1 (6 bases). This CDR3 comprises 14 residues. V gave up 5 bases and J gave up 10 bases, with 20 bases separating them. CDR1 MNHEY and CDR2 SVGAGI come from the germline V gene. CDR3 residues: CASSRTGIEGLYTF. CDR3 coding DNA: TGTGCCAGCAGTAGAACAGGGATAGAAGGGCTCTACACCTTC.

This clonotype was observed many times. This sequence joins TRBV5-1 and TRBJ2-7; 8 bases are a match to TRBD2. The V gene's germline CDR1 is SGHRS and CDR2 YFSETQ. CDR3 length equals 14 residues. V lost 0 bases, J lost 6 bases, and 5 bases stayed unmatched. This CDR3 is CASSLEGLGSEQYF. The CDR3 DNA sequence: TGCGCCAGCAGCTTGGAGGGACTAGGCTCCGAGCAGTACTTC.